Sequencing of this T cell receptor (beta chain) was carried out in a study of CD8 T cells in Susac syndrome. CDR3 length equals 16 residues. CDR1 LNHNV and CDR2 YYDKDF come from the germline V gene (reference sequence). With 1 base removed from V and 0 bases from J, the gap between germline ends came to 13 bases. When the RNA was reverse transcribed, random hexamers were used with an input of about 0.5 to 1 ug. From the immunoSEQ multiplex PCR reads, TCRdb called clonotypes with MiXCR, one entry per CDR3 protein. The sample comprises 120,000 to 150,000 distinct CDR3 sequences, around 94% of which are singletons, and about 0.076% rests with the top ten.

The receptor comes from a human donor in good health. The chain is built from TRBV15 and TRBJ2-7, with D perhaps TRBD2 (5 bases). Sequencing was done on a sample of CD4+ T cells from PBMCs. The CDR3 bases are TGTGCCACCAGCAGAGGGGGAGCCCAGAGCTCCTACGAGCAGTACTTC. Translating it yields CATSRGGAQSSYEQYF.